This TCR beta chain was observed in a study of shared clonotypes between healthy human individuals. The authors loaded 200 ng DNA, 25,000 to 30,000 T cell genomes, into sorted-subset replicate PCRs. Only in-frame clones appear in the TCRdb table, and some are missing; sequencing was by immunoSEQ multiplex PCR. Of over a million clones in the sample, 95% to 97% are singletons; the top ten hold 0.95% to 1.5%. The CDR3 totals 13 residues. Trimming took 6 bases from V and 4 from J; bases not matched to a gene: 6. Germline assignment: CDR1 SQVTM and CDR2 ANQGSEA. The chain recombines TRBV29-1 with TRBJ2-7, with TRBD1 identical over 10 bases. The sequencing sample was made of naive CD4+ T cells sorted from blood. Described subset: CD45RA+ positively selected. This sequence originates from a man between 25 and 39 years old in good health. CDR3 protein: CSVRTGGGYEQYF. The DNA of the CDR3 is TGCAGCGTCCGGACAGGGGGAGGGTACGAGCAGTACTTC.